These 11 T cell receptor beta chains were sequenced from one sample in a study of CD8+ T cells in alopecia areata. Sequencing relied on a cDNA template that was reverse transcribed from extracted RNA. Sequenced by immunoSEQ multiplex PCR; TCRdb stores in-frame clones only, minus some. Altogether about 190,000 clones are present, more than 55% being singletons, with the ten largest covering under 1.5%. The treatment is: oral pan-JAK inhibitor, 5-10 mg twice daily. This specimen was CD4+ T cells sorted from blood, taken between weeks 49 and 50, from a patient treated with tofacitinib. These receptors were taken from a human donor with alopecia areata.

This clone was detected only a few times. DNA for the CDR3: TGTGCCATCGGCTCTGGGGCCAACGTCCTGACTTTC. This codes for CAIGSGANVLTF. V and J are TRBV10-3 and TRBJ2-6, with no clear D. V lost 8 bases to trimming and J lost 0 bases, with 2 bases between them. CDR3 length equals 12 residues. Germline V CDR1 and CDR2: ENHRY, SYGVKD.

This clone appeared a few times. CDR3: CASSQDLVYGYTF. In DNA, the CDR3 is TGCGCCAGCAGCCAAGATCTTGTCTATGGCTACACCTTC. The chain employs TRBV4-1 and TRBJ1-2, with D unresolved. Deletions cut 0 bases from V and 4 bases from J, with 6 bases between. CDR1 is MGHRA, CDR2 YSYEKL, per germline. The CDR3 runs to 13 residues.

The chain couples TRBV14 to TRBJ2-2; D gene unclear. CDR3 length: 14 residues. V dropped 1 base and J dropped 6 bases, with 9 bases sitting between them. Germline CDR1 reads SGHDN; CDR2 reads FVKESK. The CDR3 is CASSQVPGAGELFF. The DNA for the CDR3 is TGTGCCAGCAGCCAAGTACCGGGCGCCGGGGAGCTGTTTTTT.

This clone is a singleton in its sample. The genes are TRBV7-9 and TRBJ1-4; D is possibly TRBD1 (6 bases). The V end lost 5 bases, the J end lost 8 bases, and 12 bases lay between the germline ends. CDR1 is SEHNR, CDR2 FQNEAQ, per germline (reference sequence). This CDR3 contains 13 residues. The CDR3 sequence is CASSLQGNEKLFF. For the CDR3, the DNA is TGTGCCAGCAGCCTTCAGGGGAACGAAAAACTGTTTTTT.

The chain employs TRBV5-6 and TRBJ1-2; TRBD1 might be the D (5 bases). The V gene's germline CDR1 is SGHDT and CDR2 YYEEEE. This CDR3 region has 16 residues. Trimming took off 2 bases at V and 7 bases at J, with 21 bases between the two ends. CDR3 loop: CASSFPGTPEEGGYTF. As DNA, the CDR3 is TGTGCCAGCAGCTTCCCCGGGACTCCGGAGGAGGGTGGCTACACCTTC. Based on the CDR3 plus reference TRBV5-6 and TRBJ1-2, the full variable domain is DAGVTQSPTHLIKTRGQQVTLRCSPKSGHDTVSWYQQALGQGPQFIFQYYEEEERQRGNFPDRFSGHQFPNYSSELNVNALLLGDSALYLCASSFPGTPEEGGYTFGSGTRLTVV.

Written as DNA, the CDR3 is TGCGCCAGCAGGGAATTGAGGGACATTCAGTACTTC. Protein sequence: CASRELRDIQYF. The V call is TRBV10-2, the J call TRBJ2-4; TRBD2 is a possible D gene (5 bases). The germline V gene has CDR1 WSHSY and CDR2 SAAADI. This CDR3 is 12 amino acids long. The germline V and J ends were trimmed by 6 bases and 8 bases, with 11 bases remaining between them.

This chain connects TRBV10-3 to TRBJ2-7, with a possible D match to TRBD1 (5 bases). Germline V gene lookup returns CDR1 ENHRY and CDR2 SYGVKD. This CDR3 contains 15 residues. V lost 4 bases and J lost 5, with 18 bases in between. Here the CDR3 DNA reads TGTGCCATCAGTGCGGTCCCCCAGGGTGGCCACGAGCAGTACTTC. Amino acids: CAISAVPQGGHEQYF.

V is TRBV27 and J is TRBJ1-6, with 10 positions matching TRBD1. After removal of 5 bases from V and 9 bases from J, the junction contained 7 bases not matched to a gene. Looked up from germline, CDR1 is MNHEY and CDR2 is SMNVEV (reference sequence). CDR3 length: 15 residues. The CDR3 nucleotides read TGTGCCAGCAGTCCAGGACAGGGGGTAGCTTCACCCCTCCACTTT. Its protein product is CASSPGQGVASPLHF.

V usage is TRBV6-6 and J usage is TRBJ2-5, with TRBD2 identical over 8 bases. CDR3 length: 15 amino acids. Looked up from germline, CDR1 is MNHNY and CDR2 is SVGAGI (reference sequence). After removal of 2 bases from V and 5 bases from J, the junction contained 7 bases not matched to a gene. The CDR3 nucleotides read TGTGCCAGCAGTTACGAGGAAGCGGGGGCTGAGACCCAGTACTTC. Translated: CASSYEEAGAETQYF.

The table lists this clone with a few counts. The chain uses TRBV7-2 and TRBJ2-1; weak D call: TRBD2 (5 bases). The germline gives CDR1 SGHTA, CDR2 FQGNSA. The CDR3 has 14 residues. Trimming shortened V by 4 bases and J by 7 bases, and 14 bases separated the two germline ends. CDR3 region: CASSSGLGFNEQFF. The CDR3 DNA sequence: TGTGCCAGCAGCTCCGGACTGGGGTTTAATGAGCAGTTCTTC.

The V gene is TRBV5-1, the J gene TRBJ1-1; D remains unclear. CDR1 and CDR2 (germline): SGHRS, YFSETQ. This CDR3 has 15 residues. Trimming stripped 1 base from V and 3 bases from J, with 13 bases between. The CDR3 loop reads CASSLIGREDTEAFF. The DNA of the CDR3 is TGCGCCAGCAGCTTGATAGGCCGGGAGGACACTGAAGCTTTCTTT.